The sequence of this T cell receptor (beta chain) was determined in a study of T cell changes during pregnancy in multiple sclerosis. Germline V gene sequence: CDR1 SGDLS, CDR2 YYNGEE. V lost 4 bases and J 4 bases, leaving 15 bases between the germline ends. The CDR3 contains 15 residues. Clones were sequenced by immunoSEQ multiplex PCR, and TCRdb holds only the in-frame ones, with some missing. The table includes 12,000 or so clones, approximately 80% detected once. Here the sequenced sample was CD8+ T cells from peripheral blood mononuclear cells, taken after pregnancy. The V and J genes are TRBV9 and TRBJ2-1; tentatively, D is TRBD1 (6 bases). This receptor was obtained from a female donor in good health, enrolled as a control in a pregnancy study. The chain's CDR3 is CASSPRQVGYNEQFF. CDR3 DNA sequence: TGTGCCAGCAGCCCGAGACAGGTTGGGTACAATGAGCAGTTCTTC.